The rows below give T cell receptor beta chains drawn from one sample of a study of regulatory T cells in long-lasting Graves disease. TCRdb passed the multiplex PCR reads through MiXCR, listing each CDR3 protein once. The sample lists 550,000 to 600,000 distinct CDR3 sequences, about 16% occurring once. These same records also appear under a second study, on T cells in Graves' hyperthyroidism and ophthalmopathy.

This specimen was peripheral blood mononuclear cells (PBMCs), taken at new diagnosis, from a patient treated with antithyroid drugs. The origin of the receptors is a man younger than 35 with Graves disease. CDR3s leave out the opening cysteine and the closing phenylalanine or tryptophan.

j_call v_call cdr3_aa
TRBJ1-3 TRBV6-1 ASSERAVSSGNTIY
TRBJ2-7 TRBV12-3/TRBV12-4 ASSLWTLYEQY
TRBJ2-5 TRBV2 ASSRLQETQY
TRBJ2-7 TRBV2 ASTLSGGNSYEQY
TRBJ2-3 TRBV12-3/TRBV12-4 ASSTQGDTQY
TRBJ2-7 TRBV2 ASSAERGGGYEQY
TRBJ2-5 TRBV24-1 ATSDFTETQY
TRBJ2-7 TRBV29-1 SVTLRDRGYEQY
TRBJ2-7 TRBV20-1 SARFMRGYEQY
TRBJ2-7 TRBV6-1 ASRDTTGTPSYEQY
TRBJ1-1 TRBV5-1 ASSSQGAEAF
TRBJ2-3 TRBV20-1 SALSPTQAMTDTQY
TRBJ2-3 TRBV15 ATTSGAWGDTQY
TRBJ1-1 TRBV7-9 ASSLTLAALGTEAF
TRBJ2-5 TRBV18 ASSPPSGLETQY
TRBJ2-7 TRBV6-2/TRBV6-3 ASQRDHAALYEQY
TRBJ1-2 TRBV30 ACNKRLGENYGYT
TRBJ2-3 TRBV20-1 SEMSGTSTDTQY
TRBJ1-1 TRBV30 AWSPPMRDIGTEAF
TRBJ2-1 TRBV11-2 ASSLVLGLAGNEQF
TRBJ1-2 TRBV6-1 ASKGQSNYGYT
TRBJ2-1 TRBV27 ASSWEKSSYNEQF
TRBJ2-1 TRBV20-1 SARETLNNEQF
TRBJ2-7 TRBV6-1 ASRKPGQGRTYEQY
TRBJ1-1 TRBV28 ASSLRQGVLNTEAF
TRBJ1-2 TRBV12-3/TRBV12-4 ASSFRDRPLYGYT
TRBJ2-2 TRBV3-1 ASSPTGTTSPGELF
TRBJ1-1 TRBV29-1 SVRGVSTEAF
TRBJ2-1 TRBV20-1 SASSGFGSYNEQF
TRBJ2-3 TRBV7-9 ASSLGLAGELSTDTQY
TRBJ2-1 TRBV2 ASSAQF
TRBJ1-4 TRBV3-1 ASSPRDSYNEKLF
TRBJ1-1 TRBV30 AWSVQRSRAF
TRBJ1-4 TRBV7-6 ASSLEAGRATNEKLF
TRBJ2-1 TRBV5-1 ASSSGQGADNEQF
TRBJ1-5 TRBV19 ASKGTGDGTRNQPQH
TRBJ2-7 TRBV10-2 ASLMPGGYYEQY
TRBJ2-3 TRBV20-1 SAIDRVQKNTDTQY
TRBJ1-1 TRBV10-3 AISEPEGSFEAS
TRBJ2-3 TRBV7-9 ASSLPTRLAGRSDTQY
TRBJ2-2 TRBV28 ASSLSLDEGLKDTGELF
TRBJ2-1 TRBV2 ASSDVLANYNEQF
TRBJ1-2 TRBV24-1 ATSVGQGAGGYT
TRBJ2-3 TRBV11-3 ASSLDVLAGGRDTQY
TRBJ2-2 TRBV7-9 ASSTAGLANTGELF
TRBJ1-5 TRBV7-3 ASSLTLREPQH
TRBJ1-2 TRBV5-5 ASRWDVWVKDGYT
TRBJ2-7 TRBV19 ASSTGQVGVYEQY
TRBJ2-2 TRBV6-2/TRBV6-3 ASVGSRGSTGELF
TRBJ2-4 TRBV7-8 ASSLEPAKNIQY
TRBJ2-7 TRBV28 ASSPGTSGRHSYEQY